The 23 T cell receptor beta chains given below trace back to one sample, sequenced in a study of radiation and T cells in renal cell carcinoma. Documented time point: blood 2 weeks post-SBRT. The treatment: 15 Gy SBRT to primary tumor, nephrectomy 4 weeks later. TCRdb's copy holds only in-frame clones and misses some; the assay was immunoSEQ multiplex PCR. The table records about 120,000 clones, 80% to 90% of them present only once. The starting material was blood, obtained from a patient whose treatment included radiotherapy and nephrectomy. These receptor sequences come from a woman aged 60-70 years with renal cell carcinoma.

J is TRBJ1-5 and V is TRBV2; 8 positions match TRBD1. V lost 6 bases and J lost 0; bases outside the gene matches: 7. CDR3 size: 16 residues. Germline values: CDR1 SNHLY, CDR2 FYNNEI. The CDR3 reads CASSGGQEYSNQPQHF. Written as DNA, the CDR3 is TGTGCCAGCAGCGGGGGACAGGAGTATAGCAATCAGCCCCAGCATTTT.

This rearrangement joins TRBV6-1 to TRBJ1-5; no firm D call. CDR1 and CDR2 from the germline V gene are MNHNS and SASEGT. V was trimmed by 7 bases and J by 2 bases, leaving 6 bases between them. The CDR3 runs 12 residues. CDR3 residues: CASKVGNQPQHF. DNA of the CDR3: TGTGCCAGCAAGGTAGGCAATCAGCCCCAGCATTTT.

The rearrangement links TRBV30 to TRBJ2-7; D may be TRBD1 or TRBD2 (6 bases each). The CDR3 covers 13 residues. The V and J ends lost 6 bases and 0 bases respectively, with 12 bases between them. Germline V CDR1 and CDR2: GTSNPN, SVGIG (reference sequence). The CDR3 is CACHGGGSYEQYF. The CDR3 region has the DNA TGTGCCTGCCACGGAGGGGGCTCCTACGAGCAGTACTTC.

This rearrangement joins TRBV27 to TRBJ2-3; D ambiguous. Germline CDR1 reads MNHEY; CDR2 reads SMNVEV (reference sequence). This CDR3 spans 14 amino acids. Trimming removed 5 bases from V and 6 bases from J, with 15 bases in between. In DNA form, the CDR3 reads TGTGCCAGCAGTGTTACTTTGACCCCGGATACGCAGTATTTT. Translating it yields CASSVTLTPDTQYF.

The chain recombines TRBV6-6 with TRBJ2-7; D gene uncertain. The germline V gene has CDR1 MNHNY and CDR2 SVGAGI (reference sequence). The V gene lost 2 bases and the J gene lost 2 bases, with 7 bases spanning the gap. The CDR3 loop spans 13 amino acids. In DNA form, the CDR3 reads TGTGCCAGCAGTTACAGGGCCCCCTACGAGCAGTACTTC. Translated: CASSYRAPYEQYF.

The chain carries TRBV6-4 and TRBJ1-2; D is unresolved. Trimming took off 3 bases at V and 0 bases at J, with 5 bases between the two ends. This CDR3 spans 13 amino acids. The germline V gene has CDR1 MRHNA and CDR2 SNTAGT. CDR3 sequence reads: CASSEQANYGYTF. The CDR3 DNA reads TGTGCCAGCAGTGAGCAAGCTAACTATGGCTACACCTTC.

V and J are TRBV2 and TRBJ2-7; possible D gene TRBD2, 5 bases. The V end was cut by 2 bases, the J end by 3 bases, with 8 bases between. Per the germline V gene, CDR1 is SNHLY and CDR2 is FYNNEI. The length of the CDR3 is 13 residues. CDR3 sequence: CASSERGIYEQYF. The CDR3 nucleotides read TGTGCCAGCAGTGAACGAGGGATCTACGAGCAGTACTTC.

CDR3: CASSYSGAGGQDTQYF. CDR3 bases: TGTGCCAGCAGTTACTCGGGGGCGGGGGGGCAAGATACGCAGTATTTT. The rearrangement joins TRBV6-5 to TRBJ2-3; 9 bases match TRBD2. This CDR3 spans 16 amino acids. Trimming removed 0 bases from V and 5 bases from J; junction bases left unmatched: 6. CDR1 MNHEY and CDR2 SVGAGI come from the germline V gene.

The chain employs TRBV10-2 and TRBJ2-7, with TRBD1 identical over 9 bases. V was pared by 6 bases and J by 0 bases, with 6 bases of the junction left unmatched. The CDR3 runs to 15 residues. Germline CDR1 reads WSHSY; CDR2 reads SAAADI. This CDR3 is CASRVGQGSSYEQYF. DNA for the CDR3: TGCGCCAGCAGAGTTGGACAGGGGAGCTCCTACGAGCAGTACTTC.

V gene TRBV6-1 combines with J gene TRBJ2-1; D might be TRBD2 (5 bases). The V end lost 8 bases, the J end lost 2 bases, and 13 bases lay between the germline ends. Germline V CDR1 and CDR2: MNHNS, SASEGT. The CDR3 covers 14 residues. CDR3 sequence reads: CASRSGNAYNEQFF. The CDR3 DNA follows: TGTGCCAGCCGCAGCGGTAATGCCTACAATGAGCAGTTCTTC.

The chain links TRBV19 to TRBJ2-2; 7 positions agree with TRBD1. Germline V gene data show CDR1 as LNHDA and CDR2 as SQIVND (reference sequence). This CDR3 has 16 residues. V lost 5 bases and J lost 0; bases outside the gene matches: 6. As DNA, the CDR3 is TGTGCCAGTAGTTCGGACAGGTTGGCGAACACCGGGGAGCTGTTTTTT. It specifies CASSSDRLANTGELFF.

The table lists this clone with a few counts. The J gene is TRBJ2-4, the V gene TRBV6-1; D remains ambiguous. The CDR3 is made up of 13 amino acids. Germline V gives CDR1 MNHNS, CDR2 SASEGT. Trimming took off 0 bases at V and 2 bases at J, with 2 bases between the two ends. The CDR3: CASSEASKNIQYF. The CDR3 bases are TGTGCCAGCAGTGAAGCGTCCAAAAACATTCAGTACTTC.

CDR3 region: CASSPTGTVDSYGYTF. In DNA form, the CDR3 reads TGCGCCAGCAGCCCGACGGGGACAGTGGACTCGTATGGCTACACCTTC. V and J are TRBV5-1 and TRBJ1-2, with 7 bases lining up with TRBD1. CDR3 length: 16 amino acids. V dropped 4 bases and J dropped 5; count of bases not matched to a gene: 14. Germline V gene data show CDR1 as SGHRS and CDR2 as YFSETQ. Full variable domain (remainder filled in from reference TRBV5-1 and TRBJ1-2): KAGVTQTPRYLIKTRGQQVTLSCSPISGHRSVSWYQQTPGQGLQFLFEYFSETQRNKGNFPGRFSGRQFSNSRSEMNVSTLELGDSALYLCASSPTGTVDSYGYTFGSGTRLTVV.

The V gene is TRBV6-1, the J gene TRBJ1-5; TRBD1 is a possible D gene (5 bases). The germline V gene encodes CDR1 MNHNS and CDR2 SASEGT. The CDR3 length is 15 residues. Trimming took off 2 bases at V and 2 bases at J, with 10 bases between the two ends. The chain's CDR3 is CASSENRGGNQPQHF. The CDR3, as DNA: TGTGCCAGCAGTGAAAATCGGGGCGGCAATCAGCCCCAGCATTTT.

Turning to this clone: At one end the junction does not follow the germline gene, possibly because of a read error. V and J are TRBV28 and TRBJ2-2, with 8 nucleotides matching TRBD2. Germline V lookup: CDR1 MDHEN, CDR2 SYDVKM. This CDR3 has 15 residues. The DNA of the CDR3 is TGTGCCAGCAGTTCCGGGACTAGGAACGCCGGGGAGCTGTTTTTT. This sequence encodes CASSSGTRNAGELFF.

The chain's CDR3 is CASSEAGGLSYNEQFF. For the CDR3, the DNA is TGTGCCAGCAGCGAGGCAGGGGGCCTCTCCTACAATGAGCAGTTCTTC. The genes are TRBV9 and TRBJ2-1; 8 nucleotides agree with TRBD1. V gave up 3 bases and J gave up 0 bases; unmatched junction bases: 5. The germline CDR1 and CDR2 sequences are SGDLS and YYNGEE. The CDR3 is 16 residues long.

The chain has TRBV6-6 and TRBJ2-2; TRBD1 matches 7 bases. After removal of 2 bases from V and 4 bases from J, the junction contained 4 bases not matched to a gene. Per the germline V gene, CDR1 is MNHNY and CDR2 is SVGAGI (reference sequence). This CDR3 has 15 residues. CDR3 in DNA: TGTGCCAGCAGTTACGACCGGGACAGCACCGGGGAGCTGTTTTTT. Translated, it gives CASSYDRDSTGELFF.

This sequence joins TRBV28 and TRBJ2-2, with unresolved D. V was cut by 4 bases and J by 4 bases, with 7 bases left in between. CDR1 is MDHEN, CDR2 SYDVKM, per germline. There are 13 residues in the CDR3. The CDR3 region is CASSSPSTGELFF. CDR3 bases: TGTGCCAGCAGTTCCCCCTCCACCGGGGAGCTGTTTTTT.

This rearrangement joins TRBV18 to TRBJ1-2, with a tentative D call TRBD1 (6 bases). This CDR3 contains 14 residues. Germline V gives CDR1 KGHSH, CDR2 LQKENI. V lost 5 bases to trimming and J lost 6 bases, with 16 bases between them. Here the CDR3 reads CASSIQGREDGYTF. CDR3 coding DNA: TGTGCCAGCTCAATCCAGGGGAGGGAAGATGGCTACACCTTC.

About this clone itself: Other DNA sequences in this sample translate to the same CDR3. The chain is built from TRBV28 and TRBJ2-5; D possibly corresponds to TRBD2 (6 bases). V lost 3 bases and J 1 base, leaving 6 bases between the germline ends. CDR3 length equals 13 residues. Germline loops: CDR1 MDHEN, CDR2 SYDVKM. Here the CDR3 reads CASSLGGQETQYF. Written as DNA, the CDR3 is TGTGCCAGCAGTTTGGGGGGCCAAGAGACCCAGTACTTC.

CDR3 coding DNA: TGTGCCAGCAGCGTAGCTTCAGGGACAGGGACCACAGATACGCAGTATTTT. This codes for CASSVASGTGTTDTQYF. The chain employs TRBV9 and TRBJ2-3; 9 bases map to TRBD1. Germline values: CDR1 SGDLS, CDR2 YYNGEE. This CDR3 has 17 residues. Trimming cost V 0 bases and J 2 bases; bases outside gene matches: 7.

The gene calls are TRBV4-2 and TRBJ2-5; D possibly corresponds to TRBD1 (5 bases). V gave up 0 bases and J gave up 1 base, with 9 bases separating them. The CDR3 covers 15 residues. Per the germline V gene, CDR1 is LGHNA and CDR2 is YNFKEQ. Here the CDR3 DNA reads TGTGCCAGCAGCCAAGAAGAGGACACCCAAGAGACCCAGTACTTC. It is translated as CASSQEEDTQETQYF.

This clone was counted only a few times. The V call is TRBV28, the J call TRBJ2-5, with a weak D call TRBD1 (5 bases). This CDR3 is built from 16 residues. CDR1 is MDHEN, CDR2 SYDVKM, per germline. Trimming removed 3 bases from V and 3 bases from J, with 17 bases in between. CDR3 residues: CASSFQIRTFEETQYF. The CDR3 DNA reads TGTGCCAGCAGTTTTCAAATCCGGACATTCGAAGAGACCCAGTACTTC.